Listed below are T cell receptor beta chains from one sample, sequenced in a study of T cells in Graves' hyperthyroidism and ophthalmopathy. One entry per CDR3 protein results from TCRdb running MiXCR on the multiplex PCR reads. The profile shows about 480,000 distinct CDR3 sequences, 22% of them singletons. The material sequenced was blood. The origin of the receptors is a woman in her 70s with Graves' ophthalmopathy. Both conserved end residues are trimmed from each CDR3. Fields, in order: V gene, CDR3 length, CDR3 protein.

>TRBV25-1|12
ASSDVGAGQPQH
>TRBV19|12
ASSPRDRVDEQY
>TRBV3-1|14
ASSPEVALAKNIQY
>TRBV20-1|12
SAPREGISYEQY
>TRBV20-1|12
SARNGAEIYGYT
>TRBV3-1|14
ASSPATPSSYNEQF
>TRBV24-1|13
ATSDFGTGTDTQY
>TRBV24-1|13
ATRGTGSSYNEQF
>TRBV12-3/TRBV12-4|14
ASSSQTGYPYNEQF
>TRBV30|11
AWSGGRSNEQF
>TRBV7-2|13
ASSLDRGWDTEAF
>TRBV12-5|10
ASGGGRDEQF
>TRBV12-3/TRBV12-4|11
ASSFYPEGTQY
>TRBV5-4|10
ASSLGSIEAF
>TRBV7-2|12
ASSLRISYNEQF
>TRBV7-3|13
ASSPDRALPETQY
>TRBV12-3/TRBV12-4|15
ASSLPIGGLGNNEQF
>TRBV19|12
ASSIAGGGYEQY
>TRBV7-3|12
ASSLIGTGNEQF
>TRBV12-3/TRBV12-4|11
ASSLSGLGEQF
>TRBV12-3/TRBV12-4|13
ASSLGRAESYEQY
>TRBV4-2|16
ASSQLYSAGGSYNEQF
>TRBV5-1|14
ASSWGQGARGNTIY
>TRBV19|13
ASSRDRGRPYGYT
>TRBV2|10
ASKRVKETQY
>TRBV6-2/TRBV6-3|12
ASSYSRVGNTIY
>TRBV12-3/TRBV12-4|11
ASSPDLTGELF